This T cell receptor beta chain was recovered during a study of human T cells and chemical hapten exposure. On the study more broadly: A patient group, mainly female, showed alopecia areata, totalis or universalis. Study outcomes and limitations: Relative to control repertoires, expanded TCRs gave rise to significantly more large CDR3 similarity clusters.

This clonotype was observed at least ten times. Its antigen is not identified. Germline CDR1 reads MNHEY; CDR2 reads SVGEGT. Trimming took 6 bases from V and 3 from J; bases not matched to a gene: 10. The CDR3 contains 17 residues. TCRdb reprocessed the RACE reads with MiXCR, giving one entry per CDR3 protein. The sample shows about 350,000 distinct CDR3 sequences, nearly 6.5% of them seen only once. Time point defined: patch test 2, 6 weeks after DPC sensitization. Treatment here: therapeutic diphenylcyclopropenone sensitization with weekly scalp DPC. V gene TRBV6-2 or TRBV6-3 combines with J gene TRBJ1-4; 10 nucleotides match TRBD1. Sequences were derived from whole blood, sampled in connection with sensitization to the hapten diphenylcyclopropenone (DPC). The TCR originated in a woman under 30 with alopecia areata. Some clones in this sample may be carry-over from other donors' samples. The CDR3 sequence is CASRNPGQGIPNEKLFF. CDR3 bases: TGTGCCAGCAGAAATCCGGGACAGGGGATCCCTAATGAAAAACTGTTTTTT.